This TCR beta chain was obtained from a study of cytomegalovirus exposure and HLA in healthy donors. The primer mix had 60 Vbeta and 13 Jbeta primers. Produced via immunoSEQ multiplex PCR; TCRdb's table is partial and in-frame only. This sample has 210,000 or so clones, with approximately 88% found just once. The V gene end was trimmed by 0 bases and the J gene end by 7 bases; junction bases not matched to a gene: 5. The length of the CDR3 is 15 residues. Germline lookup yields CDR1 MNHEY and CDR2 SVGAGI. Sequenced sample: PBMCs. The receptor was isolated from a boy younger than 10 in good health and CMV-seronegative. The J gene is TRBJ1-1, the V gene TRBV6-5; TRBD1 agrees at 10 bases. The DNA of the CDR3 is TGTGCCAGCAGTTACTCTGACAGGGGGCGAGGTGAAGCTTTCTTT. Its translation is CASSYSDRGRGEAFF.